The 15 T cell receptor beta chains below were found in one sample sequenced in a study of control samples from healthy donors and cancer patients. The method was immunoSEQ multiplex PCR; TCRdb's version includes in-frame clones alone and lacks a portion of them. The sample comprises roughly 200,000 clones, 91% of which are singletons, and about 2% rests with the top ten. The sequencing input was blood. The receptor source for this set is a man aged 25-40 years in good health.

The V call is TRBV5-1, the J call TRBJ1-1, with TRBD1 matching over 9 bases. Germline CDR1 SGHRS, CDR2 YFSETQ. The CDR3 is made up of 13 amino acids. With V trimmed by 4 bases and J by 10 bases, 8 bases remained unmatched. CDR3 residues: CASSPRDRDIAFF. The CDR3 coding sequence is TGCGCCAGCAGCCCGAGGGACAGGGATATAGCTTTCTTT.

This clone has a single count. The gene calls are TRBV19 and TRBJ1-5; D might be TRBD1 (5 bases). V gave up 6 bases and J gave up 2 bases, with 14 bases separating them. The CDR3 runs to 15 residues. Germline loops: CDR1 LNHDA, CDR2 SQIVND (reference sequence). The CDR3 sequence is CASRLTGGGNQPQHF. The CDR3 bases are TGTGCCAGTAGGCTCACCGGAGGGGGCAATCAGCCCCAGCATTTT.

This clone is a singleton in its sample. The chain combines TRBV2 with TRBJ2-1; TRBD1 or TRBD2 may be the D gene (6 bases each). CDR1 is SNHLY, CDR2 FYNNEI, per germline. There are 14 residues in the CDR3. Trimming took off 9 bases at V and 4 bases at J, with 16 bases between the two ends. The DNA for the CDR3 is TGTGCCAGAGGGGGGCAGGGATCTTACAATGAGCAGTTCTTC. It yields the protein CARGGQGSYNEQFF. Full variable domain (missing parts from reference TRBV2 and TRBJ2-1): EPEVTQTPSHQVTQMGQEVILRCVPISNHLYFYWYRQILGQKVEFLVSFYNNEISEKSEIFDDQFSVERPDGSNFTLKIRSTKLEDSAMYFCARGGQGSYNEQFFGPGTRLTVL.

This rearrangement joins TRBV7-9 to TRBJ1-2; a possible D gene is TRBD1 (5 bases). V was shortened by 1 base and J by 6 bases, with 12 bases between the two germline ends. The CDR3 is made up of 14 amino acids. Germline assignment: CDR1 SEHNR and CDR2 FQNEAQ (reference sequence). The CDR3 loop reads CASSLEGLRDGYTF. CDR3 in DNA: TGTGCCAGCAGCTTAGAGGGGCTGAGGGATGGCTACACCTTC.

The rearrangement uses TRBV27 and TRBJ2-1; D unresolved. Looked up from germline, CDR1 is MNHEY and CDR2 is SMNVEV (reference sequence). V was cut by 5 bases and J by 3 bases, with 14 bases left in between. This CDR3 is 15 amino acids long. Here the CDR3 reads CASSPTGEYYNEQFF. CDR3 DNA: TGTGCCAGCAGTCCGACCGGTGAATACTACAATGAGCAGTTCTTC.

The chain is built from TRBV14 and TRBJ1-2, with D hard to call. CDR3 length: 15 amino acids. Germline V gene data show CDR1 as SGHDN and CDR2 as FVKESK. V lost 1 base, J lost 4 bases, and 13 bases lay in between. CDR3 sequence: CASSQGPGDGYGYTF. CDR3 sequence (DNA): TGTGCCAGCAGCCAAGGGCCAGGTGACGGCTATGGCTACACCTTC.

This clone was observed once. V gene TRBV5-4 combines with J gene TRBJ2-7, with TRBD1 identical over 8 bases. J was trimmed by 4 bases and V by 0 bases; bases with no gene match: 6. This CDR3 comprises 15 residues. Germline V CDR1 and CDR2: SGHNT, YYREEE (reference sequence). CDR3 region: CASSLVGQGYYEQYF. The CDR3 DNA follows: TGTGCCAGCAGCTTGGTCGGACAGGGATATTACGAGCAGTACTTC. The whole variable domain, remainder taken from reference TRBV5-4 and TRBJ2-7, is ETGVTQSPTHLIKTRGQQVTLRCSSQSGHNTVSWYQQALGQGPQFIFQYYREEENGRGNFPPRFSGLQFPNYSSELNVNALELDDSALYLCASSLVGQGYYEQYFGPGTRLTVT.

The gene calls are TRBV5-6 and TRBJ1-6; D is undetermined. This CDR3 is 14 amino acids long. Germline CDR1 SGHDT, CDR2 YYEEEE. V was pared by 4 bases and J by 10 bases, with 15 bases between. CDR3 protein: CASSRTDARSPLHF. The CDR3 DNA reads as TGTGCCAGCAGCAGGACCGATGCACGATCACCCCTCCACTTT.

V usage is TRBV19 and J usage is TRBJ2-3; 9 nucleotides line up with TRBD1. J gave up 1 base and V 6 bases, and 8 bases lay outside the gene matches. CDR3 length: 16 amino acids. Germline assignment: CDR1 LNHDA and CDR2 SQIVND (reference sequence). The CDR3 sequence: CASSQLRDRGTDTQYF. CDR3 in DNA: TGTGCCAGTAGCCAACTCCGGGACAGGGGCACAGATACGCAGTATTTT.

CDR3 DNA: TGTGCCTGGAGTGTGGGAGATTATGGCTACACCTTC. Translating it yields CAWSVGDYGYTF. The chain uses TRBV30 and TRBJ1-2, with D hard to call. The germline gives CDR1 GTSNPN, CDR2 SVGIG (reference sequence). The length of the CDR3 is 12 residues. V was trimmed by 0 bases and J by 5 bases, leaving 7 bases between them.

The V and J genes are TRBV3-1 (or the pseudogene TRBV3-2) and TRBJ1-4; D is possibly TRBD1 (6 bases). This CDR3 is built from 16 residues. Germline lookup yields CDR1 LGHDT and CDR2 YNNKEL (reference sequence). Deletions cut 4 bases from V and 3 bases from J, with 15 bases between. CDR3 protein: CASSPIGGAANEKLFF. The CDR3 DNA reads TGTGCCAGCAGCCCGATAGGGGGGGCTGCTAATGAAAAACTGTTTTTT.

This sequence joins TRBV7-2 and TRBJ2-3; 8 nucleotides line up with TRBD2. CDR3 size: 14 residues. V lost 5 bases to trimming and J lost 11 bases; unmatched junction nucleotides: 12. Germline V lookup: CDR1 SGHTA, CDR2 FQGNSA. The chain's CDR3 is CASSPGLAQLGQYF. As DNA, the CDR3 is TGTGCCAGCAGCCCCGGACTAGCCCAATTAGGGCAGTATTTT.

The V gene is TRBV5-8, the J gene TRBJ1-5, with D possibly TRBD1 on 5 matching bases. The V end lost 0 bases, the J end lost 4 bases, and 14 bases lay between the germline ends. CDR1 and CDR2 (germline): SGHTS, YDEGEE. This CDR3 has 16 residues. CDR3 residues: CASSLDRGTRNQPQHF. The DNA of the CDR3 is TGTGCCAGCAGCTTGGATAGGGGAACACGGAATCAGCCCCAGCATTTT. The full variable domain, completed using reference TRBV5-8 and TRBJ1-5, is EAGVTQSPTHLIKTRGQQATLRCSPISGHTSVYWYQQALGLGLQFLLWYDEGEERNRGNFPPRFSGRQFPNYSSELNVNALELEDSALYLCASSLDRGTRNQPQHFGDGTRLSIL.

The chain recombines TRBV11-2 with TRBJ1-4; 7 bases agree with TRBD1. In germline, CDR1 is SGHAT, CDR2 FQNNGV. There are 15 residues in the CDR3. The V segment lost 5 bases and the J segment 4 bases; nucleotides outside the gene matches: 7. The CDR3 loop reads CASSPRQGGNEKLFF. DNA of the CDR3: TGTGCCAGCAGCCCAAGACAGGGTGGTAATGAAAAACTGTTTTTT.

The sample holds one count of this clone. The chain has TRBV2 and TRBJ1-5, with TRBD1 matching 9 bases. J gave up 6 bases and V 5 bases, and 5 bases lay outside the gene matches. This CDR3 comprises 14 residues. In germline, CDR1 is SNHLY, CDR2 FYNNEI. The CDR3 is CASSIQGAVQPQHF. The CDR3 nucleotides read TGTGCCAGCAGTATACAGGGGGCGGTTCAGCCCCAGCATTTT. Using reference TRBV2 and TRBJ1-5 for the parts outside the CDR3, the full variable domain is EPEVTQTPSHQVTQMGQEVILRCVPISNHLYFYWYRQILGQKVEFLVSFYNNEISEKSEIFDDQFSVERPDGSNFTLKIRSTKLEDSAMYFCASSIQGAVQPQHFGDGTRLSIL.